Below, 30 T cell receptor beta chains from the same sample are listed, as sequenced in a study of identical twins. TCRdb re-called the 5' RACE reads through MiXCR, storing one row per CDR3 protein. Among 300,000 to 350,000 distinct CDR3 sequences listed, 12% were seen once. This sample was shared with a second study, whose subject was yellow fever vaccine responses in identical twins.

Sequencing input: CD8+ T cells sorted from blood. Receptors were obtained from a woman in her late teens or twenties in good health.

V usage is TRBV7-6 and J usage is TRBJ2-5; D call uncertain. Germline assignment: CDR1 SGHVS and CDR2 FNYEAQ. The CDR3 is 16 residues long. V was clipped by 2 bases and J by 4 bases, with 17 bases between them. This chain's CDR3 is CASSLYPLVSPETQYF. For the CDR3, the DNA is TGTGCCAGCAGCTTATACCCCCTTGTCTCCCCAGAGACCCAGTACTTC.

The genes are TRBV9 and TRBJ2-3; 11 positions match TRBD2. The CDR3 extends over 17 amino acids. Germline CDR1 is SGDLS and CDR2 is YYNGEE. The junction had 9 bases not matched to a gene; V was cut back by 3 bases and J by 3 bases. The CDR3 is CASSGLLAGVSTDTQYF. The CDR3 DNA follows: TGTGCCAGCAGCGGGTTACTAGCGGGAGTGTCGACAGATACGCAGTATTTT.

J is TRBJ2-1 and V is TRBV27, with 9 bases aligning to TRBD1. The CDR3 is 16 amino acids. The germline V gene has CDR1 MNHEY and CDR2 SMNVEV (reference sequence). V shed 0 bases and J 7 bases; nucleotides not matched to a gene: 7. This CDR3 reads CASSLSGQGIVNEQFF. CDR3 bases: TGTGCCAGCAGTTTATCCGGACAGGGGATAGTTAATGAGCAGTTCTTC.

The sample holds a few counts of this clonotype. The chain carries TRBV10-2 and TRBJ1-1; D unclear. CDR1 and CDR2 from the germline V gene are WSHSY and SAAADI. The CDR3 sequence is 16 residues long. Between the trimmed V and J ends, which lost 8 bases and 0 bases, there was a span of 19 bases. This CDR3 reads CASSEWWKSMNTEAFF. Here the CDR3 DNA reads TGCGCCAGCTCCGAGTGGTGGAAGAGCATGAACACTGAAGCTTTCTTT.

The rearrangement links TRBV6-5 to TRBJ2-2, with 9 bases that match TRBD2. Germline assignment: CDR1 MNHEY and CDR2 SVGAGI. V dropped 2 bases and J dropped 6; count of bases not matched to a gene: 7. The CDR3 runs to 16 residues. The CDR3 DNA reads TGTGCCAGCAGTTACGGTCCTAGCGGGATACCCGGGGAGCTGTTTTTT. Translating it yields CASSYGPSGIPGELFF.

This chain uses TRBV3-1 with TRBJ2-7; possibly TRBD1 or TRBD2 for D (5 bases each). The CDR3 covers 13 residues. Germline values: CDR1 LGHDT, CDR2 YNNKEL (reference sequence). V dropped 2 bases and J dropped 6 bases, with 11 bases sitting between them. The CDR3 reads CASSQPGRREQYF. The CDR3 coding sequence is TGTGCCAGCAGCCAACCGGGACGGCGCGAGCAGTACTTC.

V gene TRBV10-3 combines with J gene TRBJ2-5, with a possible D match to TRBD1 (6 bases). Per germline, CDR1 ENHRY and CDR2 SYGVKD. The CDR3 sequence is 14 residues long. The V end lost 0 bases, the J end lost 3 bases, and 8 bases lay between the germline ends. CDR3 in DNA: TGTGCCATCAGTGAGTCGTCAGGGGAAGAGACCCAGTACTTC. Translating gives CAISESSGEETQYF.

This clonotype was recorded a few times. The genes are TRBV4-1 and TRBJ1-2, with D unresolved. The CDR3 is 16 amino acids. The V gene's germline CDR1 is MGHRA and CDR2 YSYEKL. V was trimmed by 0 bases and J by 6 bases, leaving 17 bases between them. CDR3 sequence (DNA): TGCGCCAGCAGCCAAGAAATCAGAACCTTTATCGATGGCTACACCTTC. It codes for CASSQEIRTFIDGYTF.

This clonotype came up a few times. This sequence joins TRBV11-2 and TRBJ2-5, with 11 positions matching TRBD2. From germline, CDR1 is SGHAT and CDR2 FQNNGV. CDR3 size: 16 residues. Trimming at V came to 4 bases and at J to 4 bases, leaving 8 bases not matched to a gene. The chain's CDR3 is CASSSWTSGLGETQYF. As DNA, the CDR3 is TGTGCCAGCAGCTCCTGGACTAGCGGGCTGGGAGAGACCCAGTACTTC.

This chain's CDR3 is CASSEDRDHEIGDEQFF. The CDR3 bases are TGTGCCAGCAGCGAGGACAGGGATCATGAAATTGGGGATGAGCAGTTCTTC. The chain uses TRBV5-6 and TRBJ2-1; 8 bases agree with TRBD1. After removal of 4 bases from V and 8 bases from J, the junction contained 17 bases not matched to a gene. In germline, CDR1 is SGHDT, CDR2 YYEEEE. CDR3 length: 17 residues.

This clonotype was detected a few times. The DNA for the CDR3 is TGTGCCAGCAGTTGGCTAGAGGGGGAACCCGGGGAGCTGTTTTTT. Its protein product is CASSWLEGEPGELFF. The chain combines TRBV28 with TRBJ2-2; the D gene is possibly TRBD1 (6 bases). Germline CDR1 is MDHEN and CDR2 is SYDVKM. V lost 4 bases to trimming and J lost 6 bases, with 15 bases between them. This CDR3 is built from 15 residues.

The CDR3 sequence is CATSDSPSPDEQFF. For the CDR3, the DNA is TGTGCCACCAGTGATTCCCCGTCGCCCGATGAGCAGTTCTTC. This sequence joins TRBV24-1 and TRBJ2-1; D is unclear. This CDR3 spans 14 amino acids. V was clipped by 2 bases and J by 8 bases, with 12 bases between them. Germline V gene data show CDR1 as KGHDR and CDR2 as SFDVKD.

In its sample, this clonotype was seen a few times. The chain is built from TRBV7-2 and TRBJ1-1; unclear D gene. Trimming stripped 4 bases from V and 7 bases from J, with 10 bases between. The germline V gene encodes CDR1 SGHTA and CDR2 FQGNSA. This CDR3 contains 12 residues. DNA of the CDR3: TGTGCCAGCAGCTCGAAAGCAGATGAAGCTTTCTTT. It is translated as CASSSKADEAFF.

This clonotype came up a few times. The CDR3 spells CASSQDLREGGTQYF. The CDR3 DNA reads as TGTGCCAGCAGCCAAGATTTGCGGGAGGGTGGTACGCAGTATTTT. The J gene is TRBJ2-3, the V gene TRBV4-2; 9 positions match TRBD2. Trimming removed 0 bases from V and 8 bases from J; junction bases left unmatched: 6. CDR1 and CDR2 (germline): LGHNA, YNFKEQ. The CDR3 loop spans 15 amino acids.

This clonotype has just a few counts. J is TRBJ2-2 and V is TRBV6-5; tentative D call: TRBD2 (6 bases). Germline V CDR1 and CDR2: MNHEY, SVGAGI. The ends were cut back, 2 bases at V and 4 bases at J, with 8 bases in the middle. This CDR3 region has 14 residues. The DNA of the CDR3 is TGTGCCAGCAGTTACGGGGGAGGCACCGGGGAGCTGTTTTTT. Its translation: CASSYGGGTGELFF.

The rearrangement uses TRBV7-3 and TRBJ2-5; 7 positions agree with TRBD1. The CDR3 has 15 amino acids. The germline gives CDR1 SGHTA, CDR2 FQGTGA. The J segment lost 5 bases and the V segment lost 0 bases, leaving 6 bases of the junction unmatched. CDR3 loop: CASSLTGQLGETQYF. The CDR3 DNA reads as TGTGCCAGCAGCTTAACGGGACAGCTAGGGGAGACCCAGTACTTC. Full variable domain (remainder filled in from reference TRBV7-3 and TRBJ2-5): GAGVSQTPSNKVTEKGKYVELRCDPISGHTALYWYRQSLGQGPEFLIYFQGTGAADDSGLPNDRFFAVRPEGSVSTLKIQRTERGDSAVYLCASSLTGQLGETQYFGPGTRLLVL.

This clonotype was counted between two and nine times. V gene TRBV4-1 combines with J gene TRBJ1-5; D uncertain. The germline V gene has CDR1 MGHRA and CDR2 YSYEKL. V was clipped by 1 base and J by 6 bases, with 10 bases between them. The CDR3 has 14 amino acids. The CDR3 DNA follows: TGCGCCAGCAGCCAAGTTTCGGGGTCTCAGCCCCAGCATTTT. It translates to CASSQVSGSQPQHF.

The chain combines TRBV28 with TRBJ2-3; D might be TRBD1 or TRBD2, each matching 6 bases. Trimming cost V 6 bases and J 2 bases, with 12 bases left between them. This CDR3 is built from 14 residues. Germline loops: CDR1 MDHEN, CDR2 SYDVKM. CDR3 bases: TGTGCCAGCAGGATGAGGGGGGCCACAGATACGCAGTATTTT. This codes for CASRMRGATDTQYF.

This clonotype was seen repeatedly, ten times or more. The chain couples TRBV5-1 to TRBJ2-1; TRBD1 aligns across 7 bases. The V gene end was trimmed by 3 bases and the J gene end by 7 bases; junction bases not matched to a gene: 13. This CDR3 region has 16 residues. Germline CDR1 SGHRS, CDR2 YFSETQ. The CDR3 DNA sequence: TGCGCCAGCAGCTACCCCCGAGACAGGGTGCGGAATGAGCAGTTCTTC. It is translated as CASSYPRDRVRNEQFF.

This clonotype was seen a few times. This chain joins TRBV21-1 and TRBJ2-5; TRBD2 is taken as the D call from the table, unchecked against the DNA. TRBV21-1 is a listed pseudogene. This CDR3 spans 15 amino acids. The CDR3 loop is CASSLLRQGGETQYF. CDR3 DNA sequence: TGTGCCAGCAGCTTGCTCAGGCAGGGCGGGGAGACCCAGTACTTC.

This clonotype was observed a handful of times. The chain joins TRBV6-5 to TRBJ2-2, with D unresolved. Trimming took 0 bases from V and 0 from J, leaving 14 bases between them. The CDR3 contains 18 residues. Germline CDR1 reads MNHEY; CDR2 reads SVGAGI. CDR3 region: CASSYSGLINPNTGELFF. The CDR3 coding sequence is TGTGCCAGCAGTTACTCGGGTCTGATTAACCCGAACACCGGGGAGCTGTTTTTT.

This sequence joins TRBV9 and TRBJ2-5; 11 nucleotides match TRBD2. Germline CDR1 reads SGDLS; CDR2 reads YYNGEE. This CDR3 spans 15 amino acids. V shed 0 bases, J shed 4 bases, and the junction held 2 bases outside the gene matches. In DNA form, the CDR3 reads TGTGCCAGCAGCGTAGCCGGGACTAGCGGAGAGACCCAGTACTTC. Translating gives CASSVAGTSGETQYF.

V usage is TRBV11-1 and J usage is TRBJ2-3, with 11 bases aligning to TRBD2. Germline V CDR1 and CDR2: SGHAT, FQDESV (reference sequence). The trim removed 4 bases at V and 2 bases at J, leaving 17 bases unmatched. The CDR3 totals 20 residues. The CDR3 region has the DNA TGTGCCAGCAGCTCCCCCGGGATAGCGGGAGGGCCGACCTACACAGATACGCAGTATTTT. Its protein product is CASSSPGIAGGPTYTDTQYF.

In its sample, this clonotype was seen a few times. This sequence joins TRBV6-5 and TRBJ2-1; the match to TRBD1 covers 10 bases. The CDR3 loop spans 17 amino acids. After removal of 2 bases from V and 1 base from J, the junction contained 5 bases not matched to a gene. Germline-derived CDR1 and CDR2 are MNHEY and SVGAGI. In DNA form, the CDR3 reads TGTGCCAGCAGTTACGGGACAGGGGTCCTGTCCTACAATGAGCAGTTCTTC. Protein product: CASSYGTGVLSYNEQFF.

This clonotype was counted at least ten times. The chain couples TRBV27 to TRBJ1-1, with a tentative D call TRBD1 (5 bases). The germline V gene has CDR1 MNHEY and CDR2 SMNVEV (reference sequence). Trimming pared 7 bases from V and 2 bases from J, leaving 11 bases between. There are 13 residues in the CDR3. CDR3 residues: CASTWGPNTEAFF. In nucleotides, the CDR3 is TGTGCCAGCACCTGGGGACCAAACACTGAAGCTTTCTTT.

This clonotype was seen many times. V usage is TRBV7-9 and J usage is TRBJ2-1; D not certain. The CDR3 length is 16 residues. V was trimmed by 4 bases and J by 5 bases, leaving 18 bases between them. Germline V gene sequence: CDR1 SEHNR, CDR2 FQNEAQ (reference sequence). As DNA, the CDR3 is TGTGCCAGCAGCTCCCTAGAGTTCCACCCCGACAATGAGCAGTTCTTC. Protein sequence: CASSSLEFHPDNEQFF.

This clonotype was seen a handful of times. This sequence joins TRBV27 and TRBJ2-4; D unclear. Germline values: CDR1 MNHEY, CDR2 SMNVEV (reference sequence). There are 14 residues in the CDR3. V was shortened by 4 bases and J by 0 bases, with 7 bases between the two germline ends. The CDR3: CASSSQLAKNIQYF. Written as DNA, the CDR3 is TGTGCCAGCAGTTCCCAACTAGCCAAAAACATTCAGTACTTC.

The V call is TRBV27, the J call TRBJ1-2; weak D call: TRBD1 (5 bases). In germline, CDR1 is MNHEY, CDR2 SMNVEV (reference sequence). The length of the CDR3 is 14 residues. V shed 0 bases and J shed 4 bases, with 9 bases lying between them. The CDR3 DNA reads TGTGCCAGCAGTTTATCACAGGACCTCTATGGCTACACCTTC. Translated: CASSLSQDLYGYTF.

This clonotype was counted between two and nine times. The V gene is TRBV7-8, the J gene TRBJ2-7; TRBD1 aligns across 10 bases. In germline, CDR1 is SGHVS, CDR2 FQNEAQ. J was trimmed by 5 bases and V by 5 bases; bases with no gene match: 6. This CDR3 region has 14 residues. CDR3 sequence reads: CASSRQGAWDEQYF. CDR3 nucleotide sequence: TGTGCCAGCAGCAGACAGGGGGCGTGGGACGAGCAGTACTTC. The full variable domain, rest sourced from reference TRBV7-8 and TRBJ2-7, is GAGVSQSPRYKVAKRGQDVALRCDPISGHVSLFWYQQALGQGPEFLTYFQNEAQLDKSGLPSDRFFAERPEGSVSTLKIQRTQQEDSAVYLCASSRQGAWDEQYFGPGTRLTVT.

This clonotype came up a few times. V and J are TRBV20-1 and TRBJ2-7; TRBD2 matches 12 bases. Germline CDR1 DFQATT, CDR2 SNEGSKA (reference sequence). CDR3 size: 14 residues. V lost 6 bases to trimming and J lost 2 bases; unmatched junction nucleotides: 5. The CDR3 bases are TGCAGTGCCTCCGGGACTAGCGGGCCCTACGAGCAGTACGTC. This encodes CSASGTSGPYEQYV.